The present T cell receptor (beta chain) was sequenced within a study of T cells in Graves' hyperthyroidism and ophthalmopathy. Study results and limitations: Most thyroid clonotypes expanded above 0.001 were also detected in blood.

Graves' hyperthyroidism without ophthalmopathy progression within 18 months was termed stable. Uncontrolled infection, other autoimmune disease, pregnancy or lactation barred patients from enrollment. Ten or more counts support this clonotype. What it recognizes is unknown. From RNA transcripts, TCR beta CDR3 regions were amplified. The HTBI primer set was used in a first-round RT-PCR of the TCR CDR3. A single record per CDR3 protein comes from TCRdb applying MiXCR to the multiplex PCR reads. The sample includes fewer than 850,000 distinct CDR3 sequences, 15% to 20% of them seen just once. Sequenced input: blood. This clonotype was obtained from a man aged 50 or older with Graves' hyperthyroidism.

CDR3 sequence reads: CASSRGFSYEQYF. DNA for the CDR3: TGTGCCAGCAGCAGGGGCTTTTCCTACGAGCAGTACTTC. This chain links TRBV7-2 with TRBJ2-7; a possible D gene is TRBD1 (5 bases). This CDR3 contains 13 residues. Germline loops: CDR1 SGHTA, CDR2 FQGNSA. Between the trimmed V and J ends, which lost 5 bases and 1 base, there was a span of 9 bases.